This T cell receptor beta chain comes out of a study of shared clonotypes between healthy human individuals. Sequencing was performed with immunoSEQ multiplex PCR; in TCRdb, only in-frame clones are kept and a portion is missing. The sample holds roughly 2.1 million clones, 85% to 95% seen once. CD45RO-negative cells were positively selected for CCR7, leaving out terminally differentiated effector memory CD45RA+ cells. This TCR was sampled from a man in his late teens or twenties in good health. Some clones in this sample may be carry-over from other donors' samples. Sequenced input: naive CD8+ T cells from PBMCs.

Here the CDR3 reads CASSLPRDYRYTQYF. CDR3 DNA: TGTGCCAGCAGTTTGCCACGGGACTACAGATATACGCAGTATTTT. The gene calls are TRBV28 and TRBJ2-3; 7 bases match TRBD2. V trimming: 3 bases; J trimming: 7 bases; junction bases outside the gene matches: 10. The CDR3 spans 15 residues. Per the germline V gene, CDR1 is MDHEN and CDR2 is SYDVKM.